The source of this T cell receptor (beta chain) is a study of blood T cell repertoires in COVID-19. For the study at large: Researchers got acute and convalescent COVID-19 samples from the United States, Italy and Spain. In each case, the material was cDNA or gDNA derived from T cells, B-cell-depleted T cells, or PBMCs.

Profiling relied on immunoSEQ multiplex PCR, and the TCRdb table lists in-frame clones only, not all of them. The table lists some 530,000 clones, approximately 86% of them singletons. The CDR3 sequence is 13 residues long. Germline V gives CDR1 MNHEY, CDR2 SMNVEV (reference sequence). V lost 6 bases to trimming and J lost 4 bases, with 12 bases between them. The clonotype was recovered from a woman aged 55-69 years who had recovered from COVID-19. The rearrangement uses TRBV27 and TRBJ1-2; TRBD1 is a possible D gene (6 bases). Sequencing was performed on PBMCs or T cells enriched from blood (not recorded which). DNA for the CDR3: TGTGCCAGCAGCTCGGACAGCGGCTATGGCTACACCTTC. Its translation is CASSSDSGYGYTF.